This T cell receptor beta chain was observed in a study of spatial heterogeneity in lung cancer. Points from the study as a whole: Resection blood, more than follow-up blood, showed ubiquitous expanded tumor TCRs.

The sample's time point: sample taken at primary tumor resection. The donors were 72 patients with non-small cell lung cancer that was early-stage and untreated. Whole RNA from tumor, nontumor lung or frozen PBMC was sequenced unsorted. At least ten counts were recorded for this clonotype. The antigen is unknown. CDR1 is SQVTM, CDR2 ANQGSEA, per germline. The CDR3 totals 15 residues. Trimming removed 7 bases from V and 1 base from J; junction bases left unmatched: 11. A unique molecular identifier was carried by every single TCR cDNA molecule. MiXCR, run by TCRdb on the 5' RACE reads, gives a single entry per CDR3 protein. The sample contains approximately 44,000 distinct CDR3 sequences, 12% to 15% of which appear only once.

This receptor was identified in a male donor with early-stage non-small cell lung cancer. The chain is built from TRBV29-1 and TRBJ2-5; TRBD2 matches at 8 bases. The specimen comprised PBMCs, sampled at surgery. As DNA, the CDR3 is TGCAGCGCCCGAAAAACTAGCGGTTCCCAAGAGACCCAGTACTTC. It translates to CSARKTSGSQETQYF.